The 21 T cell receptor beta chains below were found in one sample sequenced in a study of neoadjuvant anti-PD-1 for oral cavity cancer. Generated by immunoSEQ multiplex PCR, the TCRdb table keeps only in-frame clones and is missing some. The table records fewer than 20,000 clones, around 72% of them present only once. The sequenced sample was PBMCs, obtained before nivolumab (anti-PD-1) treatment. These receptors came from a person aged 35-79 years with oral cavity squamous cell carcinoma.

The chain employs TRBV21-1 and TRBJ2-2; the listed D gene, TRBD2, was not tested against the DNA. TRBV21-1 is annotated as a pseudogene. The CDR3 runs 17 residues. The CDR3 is CASSRGIPGANTGELFF. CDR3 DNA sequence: TGTGCCAGCAGCAGGGGGATTCCGGGAGCTAACACCGGGGAGCTGTTTTTT.

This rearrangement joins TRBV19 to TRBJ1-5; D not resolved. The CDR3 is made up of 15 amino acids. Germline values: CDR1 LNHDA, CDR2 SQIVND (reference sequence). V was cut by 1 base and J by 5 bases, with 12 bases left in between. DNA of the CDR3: TGTGCCAGTAGTATAGGTTACACTCGCCATCAGCCCCAGCATTTT. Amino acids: CASSIGYTRHQPQHF. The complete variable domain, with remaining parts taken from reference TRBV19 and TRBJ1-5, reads DGGITQSPKYLFRKEGQNVTLSCEQNLNHDAMYWYRQDPGQGLRLIYYSQIVNDFQKGDIAEGYSVSREKKESFPLTVTSAQKNPTAFYLCASSIGYTRHQPQHFGDGTRLSIL.

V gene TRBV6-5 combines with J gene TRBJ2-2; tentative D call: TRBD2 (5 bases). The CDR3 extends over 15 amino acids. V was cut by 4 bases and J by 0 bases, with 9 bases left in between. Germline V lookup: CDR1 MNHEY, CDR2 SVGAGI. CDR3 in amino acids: CASSSGSANTGELFF. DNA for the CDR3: TGTGCCAGCAGTTCTGGGAGCGCGAACACCGGGGAGCTGTTTTTT.

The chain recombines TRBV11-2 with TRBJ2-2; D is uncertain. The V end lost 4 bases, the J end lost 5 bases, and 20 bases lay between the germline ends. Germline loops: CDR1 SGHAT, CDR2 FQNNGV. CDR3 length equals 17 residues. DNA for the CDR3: TGTGCCAGCAGCTCCCTCGGGCGGCTCCTGAGGACCGGGGAGCTGTTTTTT. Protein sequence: CASSSLGRLLRTGELFF.

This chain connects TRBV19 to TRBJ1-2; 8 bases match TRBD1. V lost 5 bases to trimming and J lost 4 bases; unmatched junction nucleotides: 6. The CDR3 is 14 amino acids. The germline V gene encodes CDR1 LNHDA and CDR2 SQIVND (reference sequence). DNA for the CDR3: TGTGCCAGTAGTCGCACAGGGACAGGCTATGGCTACACCTTC. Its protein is CASSRTGTGYGYTF. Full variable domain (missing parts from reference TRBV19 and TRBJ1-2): DGGITQSPKYLFRKEGQNVTLSCEQNLNHDAMYWYRQDPGQGLRLIYYSQIVNDFQKGDIAEGYSVSREKKESFPLTVTSAQKNPTAFYLCASSRTGTGYGYTFGSGTRLTVV.

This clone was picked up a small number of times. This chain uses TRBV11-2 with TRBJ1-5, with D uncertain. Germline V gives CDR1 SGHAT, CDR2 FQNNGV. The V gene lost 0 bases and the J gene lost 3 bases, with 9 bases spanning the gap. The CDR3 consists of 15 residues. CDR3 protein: CASSLDEGNNQPQHF. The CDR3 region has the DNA TGTGCCAGCAGCTTAGATGAAGGGAACAATCAGCCCCAGCATTTT. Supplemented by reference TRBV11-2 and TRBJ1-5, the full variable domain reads EAGVAQSPRYKIIEKRQSVAFWCNPISGHATLYWYQQILGQGPKLLIQFQNNGVVDDSQLPKDRFSAERLKGVDSTLKIQPAKLEDSAVYLCASSLDEGNNQPQHFGDGTRLSIL.

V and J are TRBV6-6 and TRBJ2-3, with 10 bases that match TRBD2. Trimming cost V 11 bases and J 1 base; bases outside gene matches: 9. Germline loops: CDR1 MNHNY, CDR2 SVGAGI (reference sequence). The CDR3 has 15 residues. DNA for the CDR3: TGTGCCGGCTCCGCCGGGACTAGCGGCACAGATACGCAGTATTTT. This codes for CAGSAGTSGTDTQYF.

The CDR3 DNA reads as TGTGCCAGTACCCGTTCGAGCTATGGCTACACCTTC. It specifies CASTRSSYGYTF. This sequence joins TRBV2 and TRBJ1-2; D call uncertain. Trimming removed 9 bases at V and 4 bases at J, with 12 bases between. Germline V gene lookup returns CDR1 SNHLY and CDR2 FYNNEI. This CDR3 spans 12 amino acids.

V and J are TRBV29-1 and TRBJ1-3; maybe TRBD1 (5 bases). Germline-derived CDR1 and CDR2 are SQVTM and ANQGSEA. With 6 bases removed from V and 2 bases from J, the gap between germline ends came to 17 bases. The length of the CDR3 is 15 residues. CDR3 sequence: CSVSALGGAGNTIYF. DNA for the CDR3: TGCAGCGTCTCCGCCTTGGGAGGGGCTGGAAACACCATATATTTT.

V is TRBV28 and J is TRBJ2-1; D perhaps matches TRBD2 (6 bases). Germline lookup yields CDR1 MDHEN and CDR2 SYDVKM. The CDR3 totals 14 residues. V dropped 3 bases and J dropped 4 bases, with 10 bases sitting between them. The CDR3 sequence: CASSFGTHYNEQFF. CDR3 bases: TGTGCCAGCAGTTTCGGGACTCATTACAATGAGCAGTTCTTC.

The CDR3 loop reads CASSLGDRAFF. CDR3 sequence (DNA): TGTGCCAGCAGCTTAGGGGACAGAGCTTTCTTT. The gene calls are TRBV7-4 and TRBJ1-1; 7 nucleotides line up with TRBD1. Germline lookup yields CDR1 SGHVT and CDR2 SQSDAQ. V lost 1 base and J lost 10; bases outside the gene matches: 0. The CDR3 consists of 11 residues.

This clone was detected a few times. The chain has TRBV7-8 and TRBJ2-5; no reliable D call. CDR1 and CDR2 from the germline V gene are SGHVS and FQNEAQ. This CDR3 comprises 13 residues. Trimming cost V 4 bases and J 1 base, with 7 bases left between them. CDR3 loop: CASSSYTQETQYF. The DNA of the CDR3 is TGTGCCAGCAGCTCCTATACCCAAGAGACCCAGTACTTC.

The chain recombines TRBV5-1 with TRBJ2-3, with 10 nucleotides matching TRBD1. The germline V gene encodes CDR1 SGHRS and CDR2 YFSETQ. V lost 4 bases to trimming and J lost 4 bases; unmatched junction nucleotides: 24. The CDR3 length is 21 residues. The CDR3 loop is CASSLEYIRDRGLGFPDTQYF. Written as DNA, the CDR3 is TGCGCCAGCAGCCTAGAGTATATCCGGGACAGGGGTCTAGGGTTCCCAGATACGCAGTATTTT.

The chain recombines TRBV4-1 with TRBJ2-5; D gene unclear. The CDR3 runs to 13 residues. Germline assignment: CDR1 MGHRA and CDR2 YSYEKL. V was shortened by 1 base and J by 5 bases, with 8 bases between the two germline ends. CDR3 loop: CASSQAASETQYF. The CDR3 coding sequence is TGCGCCAGCAGCCAAGCCGCCTCTGAGACCCAGTACTTC.

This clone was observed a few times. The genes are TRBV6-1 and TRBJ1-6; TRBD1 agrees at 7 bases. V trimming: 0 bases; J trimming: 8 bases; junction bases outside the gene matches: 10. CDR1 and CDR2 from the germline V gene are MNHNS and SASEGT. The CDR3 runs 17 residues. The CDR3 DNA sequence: TGTGCCAGCAGTGAAGCGCTATCCGGGACAGTCCATTCACCCCTCCACTTT. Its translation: CASSEALSGTVHSPLHF.

CDR3 DNA sequence: TGCGCCAGCAGCTCCCAACGTACGTACAATGAGCAGTTCTTC. This sequence encodes CASSSQRTYNEQFF. V and J are TRBV5-1 and TRBJ2-1; D gene ambiguous. CDR1 and CDR2 (germline): SGHRS, YFSETQ. V lost 3 bases, J lost 4 bases, and 11 bases lay in between. The CDR3 length is 14 residues.

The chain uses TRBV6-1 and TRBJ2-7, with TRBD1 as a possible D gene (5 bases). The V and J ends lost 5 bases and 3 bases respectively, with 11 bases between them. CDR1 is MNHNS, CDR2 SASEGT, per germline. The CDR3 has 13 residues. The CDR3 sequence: CASSSDRNYEQYF. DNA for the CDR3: TGTGCCAGCAGTTCCGACAGAAACTACGAGCAGTACTTC.

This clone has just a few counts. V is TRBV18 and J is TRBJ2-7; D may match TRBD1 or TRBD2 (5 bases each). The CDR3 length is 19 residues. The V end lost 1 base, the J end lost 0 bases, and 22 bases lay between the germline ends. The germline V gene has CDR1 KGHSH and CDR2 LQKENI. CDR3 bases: TGTGCCAGCTCACCACTGAGGGGCGAGTGGGAGAAATACTCCTACGAGCAGTACTTC. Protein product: CASSPLRGEWEKYSYEQYF.

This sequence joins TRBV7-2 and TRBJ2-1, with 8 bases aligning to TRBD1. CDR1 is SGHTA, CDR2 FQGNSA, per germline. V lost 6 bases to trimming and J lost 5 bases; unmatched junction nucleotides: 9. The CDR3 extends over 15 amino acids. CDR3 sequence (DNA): TGTGCCAGCAGGAGACCGGGACAGGCTCACAATGAGCAGTTCTTC. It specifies CASRRPGQAHNEQFF.

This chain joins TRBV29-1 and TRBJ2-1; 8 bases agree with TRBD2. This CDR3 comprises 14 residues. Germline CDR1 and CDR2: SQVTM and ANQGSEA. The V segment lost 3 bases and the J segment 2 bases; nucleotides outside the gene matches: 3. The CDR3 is CSVDFGRAYNEQFF. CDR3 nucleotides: TGCAGCGTTGATTTCGGGAGGGCCTACAATGAGCAGTTCTTC.

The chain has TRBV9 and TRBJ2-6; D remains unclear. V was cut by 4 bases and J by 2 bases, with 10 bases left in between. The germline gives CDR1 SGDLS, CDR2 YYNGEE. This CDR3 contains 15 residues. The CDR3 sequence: CASSPHFPGANVLTF. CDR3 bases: TGTGCCAGCAGCCCCCACTTTCCTGGGGCCAACGTCCTGACTTTC.